The 12 T cell receptor beta chains below all came from one sample that was sequenced in a study of PD-L1 blockade in urothelial cancer. Assay: immunoSEQ multiplex PCR; the TCRdb copy retains only in-frame clones and omits some. The sample consists of around 100,000 clones, approximately 85% of them appearing once. This sample comprised PBMCs, obtained around atezolizumab (anti-PD-L1) treatment. These receptors came from a man in his forties or fifties with urothelial cancer.

The chain is built from TRBV6-6 and TRBJ2-5; perhaps TRBD2 as D (5 bases). CDR1 is MNHNY, CDR2 SVGAGI, per germline (reference sequence). V gave up 7 bases and J gave up 4 bases, with 16 bases separating them. The CDR3 runs to 14 residues. The CDR3 sequence is CASTERVNGETQYF. As DNA, the CDR3 is TGTGCCAGCACTGAGAGGGTGAATGGAGAGACCCAGTACTTC.

The chain employs TRBV9 and TRBJ1-2, with no clear D. The germline V gene has CDR1 SGDLS and CDR2 YYNGEE. The V gene lost 4 bases and the J gene lost 0 bases, with 16 bases spanning the gap. This CDR3 has 16 amino acids. The CDR3 reads CASSPPDSSANYGYTF. The CDR3, as DNA: TGTGCCAGCAGCCCCCCGGACTCGTCAGCTAACTATGGCTACACCTTC.

In its sample, this clone was seen once. The CDR3 coding sequence is TGTGCCAGCAGCCACACGGGGCTAGCGGGATCGTATCAGTACTTC. This encodes CASSHTGLAGSYQYF. The gene calls are TRBV11-3 and TRBJ2-7; 9 nucleotides match TRBD2. The CDR3 runs 15 residues. Germline CDR1 and CDR2: SGHNT and YENEEA. Unmatched junction bases numbered 15, after V lost 5 bases and J lost 10 bases.

The chain links TRBV19 to TRBJ2-2; D is possibly TRBD1 (5 bases). The germline V gene has CDR1 LNHDA and CDR2 SQIVND (reference sequence). The CDR3 runs to 13 residues. V was clipped by 6 bases and J by 0 bases, with 5 bases between them. CDR3 loop: CASRTANTGELFF. In nucleotides, the CDR3 is TGTGCCAGTAGGACAGCGAACACCGGGGAGCTGTTTTTT.

This clone was recorded many times. In DNA form, the CDR3 reads TGCGCCAGCAGCTTGTTTAGCCTCGGGACAGAACCCACTGAAGCTTTCTTT. This sequence encodes CASSLFSLGTEPTEAFF. This rearrangement joins TRBV5-1 to TRBJ1-1; 7 nucleotides agree with TRBD1. The germline V gene encodes CDR1 SGHRS and CDR2 YFSETQ. V was clipped by 1 base and J by 4 bases; unmatched bases: 13. This CDR3 contains 17 residues.

This sequence joins TRBV11-2 and TRBJ2-3; D gene uncertain. The V end was cut by 1 base, the J end by 0 bases, with 8 bases between. The CDR3 sequence is 15 residues long. Germline V gene sequence: CDR1 SGHAT, CDR2 FQNNGV. CDR3 sequence: CASSLGFTSTDTQYF. Here the CDR3 DNA reads TGTGCCAGCAGCTTAGGCTTTACTAGCACAGATACGCAGTATTTT.

The V call is TRBV5-4, the J call TRBJ2-4; 12 bases agree with TRBD2. Trimming took 4 bases from V and 6 from J; bases not matched to a gene: 2. The CDR3 is 14 residues long. Germline V lookup: CDR1 SGHNT, CDR2 YYREEE (reference sequence). The CDR3 here is CASSELAGGNIQYF. The CDR3 nucleotides are TGTGCCAGCAGCGAACTAGCGGGGGGAAACATTCAGTACTTC.

The chain couples TRBV28 to TRBJ2-7; D may be TRBD2 (6 bases). Trimming left V 2 bases short and J 0 bases short, with 20 bases between. This CDR3 is 18 amino acids long. Germline V gene data show CDR1 as MDHEN and CDR2 as SYDVKM. This chain's CDR3 is CASSLRDLSGGSSYEQYF. CDR3 nucleotides: TGTGCCAGCAGTTTACGGGACTTGAGTGGGGGAAGCTCCTACGAGCAGTACTTC.

This chain uses TRBV6-4 with TRBJ1-6; D not certain. Trimming removed 0 bases at V and 10 bases at J, with 10 bases between. The CDR3 loop spans 14 amino acids. Looked up from germline, CDR1 is MRHNA and CDR2 is SNTAGT. This chain's CDR3 is CASSDSEGGSPLHF. CDR3 bases: TGTGCCAGCAGTGACTCGGAGGGAGGCTCACCCCTCCACTTT.

This clone has a handful of counts. J is TRBJ1-6 and V is TRBV19; TRBD1 agrees at 7 bases. Germline loops: CDR1 LNHDA, CDR2 SQIVND (reference sequence). The CDR3 runs 14 residues. V was pared by 6 bases and J by 3 bases, with 2 bases of the junction left unmatched. The CDR3 DNA reads as TGTGCCAGTAGGGGACAGAACTATAATTCACCCCTCCACTTT. Its protein is CASRGQNYNSPLHF.

This clone came up a few times. J is TRBJ2-1 and V is TRBV4-2, with 7 nucleotides matching TRBD2. CDR1 LGHNA and CDR2 YNFKEQ come from the germline V gene. The V segment lost 4 bases and the J segment 7 bases; nucleotides outside the gene matches: 10. The CDR3 contains 15 residues. The CDR3 nucleotides are TGTGCCAGCAGCCGAGAGGCAGCGGGGCTAAATGAGCAGTTCTTC. Amino acid sequence: CASSREAAGLNEQFF.

The V and J genes are TRBV4-2 and TRBJ2-7; a weak D match, TRBD2 (5 bases). CDR1 is LGHNA and CDR2 is YNFKEQ in the germline V gene. V was trimmed by 1 base and J by 3 bases, leaving 13 bases between them. The CDR3 length is 15 residues. CDR3 sequence (DNA): TGTGCCAGCAGCCAAGTTGACGGGAAGAACTACGAGCAGTACTTC. It codes for CASSQVDGKNYEQYF.